The next 6 T cell receptor beta chains were all read from a single sample in a study of molecular identifiers for immune sequencing clone quantification. MiXCR, applied by TCRdb to the PCR reads, yields one record per CDR3 protein. Counted here are 600,000 to 650,000 distinct CDR3 sequences, about 20% occurring once; the ten biggest clones make up 0.75% to 0.95%. The sequencing input was naive CD8+ T cells from blood, with Jurkat cell RNA spiked in. Subset reported: FACS-sorted CD8+CD4-CCR7+CD45RA+ naive T cells. The receptors were sampled from a human donor in good health. Some libraries in this study had Jurkat cell RNA spiked in.

In this sample, this clonotype turned up many times. V and J are TRBV3-1 and TRBJ1-2, with TRBD1 matching over 9 bases. The CDR3 totals 14 residues. After removal of 4 bases from V and 7 bases from J, the junction contained 7 bases not matched to a gene. From germline, CDR1 is LGHDT and CDR2 YNNKEL (reference sequence). The CDR3 sequence is CASSRTGELPGYTF. CDR3 DNA sequence: TGTGCCAGCAGCCGGACAGGGGAGCTACCTGGCTACACCTTC.

This clonotype was observed at least ten times. The chain recombines TRBV7-9 with TRBJ2-2; D unresolved. Looked up from germline, CDR1 is SEHNR and CDR2 is FQNEAQ (reference sequence). CDR3 size: 15 residues. The V end lost 7 bases, the J end lost 5 bases, and 17 bases lay between the germline ends. Here the CDR3 DNA reads TGTGCCAGCATCCCGACCGTTGGATTTACCGGGGAGCTGTTTTTT. This translates into CASIPTVGFTGELFF. Based on the CDR3 plus reference TRBV7-9 and TRBJ2-2, the full variable domain is DTGVSQNPRHKITKRGQNVTFRCDPISEHNRLYWYRQTLGQGPEFLTYFQNEAQLEKSRLLSDRFSAERPKGSFSTLEIQRTEQGDSAMYLCASIPTVGFTGELFFGEGSRLTVL.

The chain recombines TRBV6-5 with TRBJ2-3; possible D gene TRBD1, 6 bases. The CDR3 extends over 14 amino acids. CDR1 MNHEY and CDR2 SVGAGI come from the germline V gene. Trimming removed 2 bases from V and 2 bases from J, with 8 bases in between. CDR3 amino acids: CASSYGTPTDTQYF. For the CDR3, the DNA is TGTGCCAGCAGTTACGGGACACCCACAGATACGCAGTATTTT.

This clonotype was observed many times. The chain employs TRBV6-5 and TRBJ2-7, with 8 bases that match TRBD1. The CDR3 is 15 residues long. Germline CDR1 and CDR2: MNHEY and SVGAGI. With V trimmed by 2 bases and J by 5 bases, 8 bases remained unmatched. CDR3 region: CASSYGQGAINEQYF. The CDR3 region has the DNA TGTGCCAGCAGTTACGGGCAGGGGGCTATCAACGAGCAGTACTTC.

For this clonotype: It may be a read error: a sequence one base away is much more abundant. V and J are TRBV18 and TRBJ2-7; 13 nucleotides align to TRBD2. There are 16 residues in the CDR3. The germline V gene has CDR1 KGHSH and CDR2 LQKENI. After removal of 4 bases from V and 4 bases from J, the junction contained 7 bases not matched to a gene. The CDR3 DNA sequence: TGTGCCAGCTCACTAAGGACTAGCGGGAGAATATACGAGCAGTACTTC. Encoded protein: CASSLRTSGRIYEQYF.

Note on this clonotype: One base away lies a much larger clone, so this may be a sequencing read error. The V call is TRBV12-5, the J call TRBJ1-3, with no clear D. Trimming cost V 11 bases and J 2 bases, with 13 bases left between them. The CDR3 extends over 13 amino acids. Germline lookup yields CDR1 LGHNT and CDR2 FRNRAP. CDR3 amino acids: CAALPETGNTIYF. The CDR3 DNA reads as TGTGCTGCCCTCCCGGAAACTGGAAACACCATATATTTT. The whole variable domain, remainder taken from reference TRBV12-5 and TRBJ1-3, is DARVTQTPRHKVTEMGQEVTMRCQPILGHNTVFWYRQTMMQGLELLAYFRNRAPLDDSGMPKDRFSAEMPDATLATLKIQPSEPRDSAVYFCAALPETGNTIYFGEGSWLTVV.